This T cell receptor (beta chain) is drawn from a study of CXCR3-negative and CXCR3-positive naive CD8 T cells. Study results and limitations: Naive cells with CXCR3 showed TRB CDR3s that were more hydrophobic than those in CXCR3-negative naive cells.

With some 300,000 cells each, the CD8+ T cell subsets were individually sorted in triplicate. UMI-tagged TRB cDNA libraries were built via 5' RACE. TCRdb re-called the 5' RACE reads and shows each CDR3 protein once, DNA omitted. This table holds 140,000 to 150,000 distinct CDR3 sequences. The CDR3 is 15 amino acids. Germline V gives CDR1 LNHNV, CDR2 YYDKDF (reference sequence). A word on this clonotype: Its antigen is undetermined.

The chain joins TRBV15 to TRBJ2-5; the TCRdb D gene call, TRBD1, has no DNA to confirm it. The specimen was naive CXCR3+ CD8+ T cells from blood. Regarding subset: CD45RO-CCR7+CD27+CD95- naive CD8+ T cells expressing CXCR3 (TNR3+). This sequence was found in a human donor in good health. Some clones in this sample may be carry-over from other donors' samples. This chain's CDR3 is CATSRGQGDTETQYF.